This TCR beta chain originates from a study of shared clonotypes between healthy human individuals. Method: immunoSEQ multiplex PCR; TCRdb's copy keeps in-frame clones and lacks some. This sample yields some 120,000 clones, of which about 71% are seen a single time; roughly 24% belongs to the top ten. Points on this clone: The antigen is undetermined. Other DNA sequences in the same sample also yield this CDR3.

Germline V gives CDR1 MNHNY, CDR2 SVGAGI (reference sequence). This CDR3 spans 11 amino acids. Trimming shortened V by 2 bases and J by 4 bases, and 2 bases separated the two germline ends. Notes on the study in general: Despite large depth, sorted-subset datasets appeared incompletely sequenced.

The material sequenced was memory CD8+ T cells sorted from blood. Subset: CD45RO+ cells pooled with CCR7-negative TemRA cells. V is TRBV6-6 and J is TRBJ2-5; D unresolved. This receptor was identified in a woman in her twenties or thirties in good health. The CDR3 protein is CASSYRETQYF. CDR3 DNA: TGTGCCAGCAGTTACAGAGAGACCCAGTACTTC.